The 19 T cell receptor beta chains reported below all come from one sample, sequenced in a study of blood T cell repertoires in COVID-19. Some clones are missing from TCRdb's copy, which holds only in-frame ones; the method was immunoSEQ multiplex PCR. This sample carries 150,000 to 200,000 clones, about 85% of them seen once, and the ten largest clones take 0.99%. What was sequenced was peripheral blood. These receptors came from a man aged 18 to 29 with acute or convalescent COVID-19.

V usage is TRBV6-5 and J usage is TRBJ2-1; D may be TRBD1 (6 bases). Trimming pared 1 base from V and 7 bases from J, leaving 11 bases between. This CDR3 has 14 residues. In germline, CDR1 is MNHEY, CDR2 SVGAGI. CDR3 in amino acids: CASSYLPGVNEQFF. The DNA of the CDR3 is TGTGCCAGCAGTTACTTGCCAGGGGTGAATGAGCAGTTCTTC.

The chain joins TRBV19 to TRBJ2-5; 8 bases match TRBD1. Germline trimming cut 5 bases from V and 6 bases from J; bases unmatched to any gene: 5. Germline CDR1 reads LNHDA; CDR2 reads SQIVND (reference sequence). CDR3 length: 13 residues. This CDR3 reads CASSQDRDQTQYF. As DNA, the CDR3 is TGTGCCAGTAGTCAGGACAGGGACCAGACCCAGTACTTC.

The chain links TRBV6-2 or TRBV6-3 to TRBJ2-7; D might be TRBD2 (6 bases). The CDR3 extends over 16 amino acids. CDR1 and CDR2 from the germline V gene are MNHEY and SVGEGT. V was cut by 5 bases and J by 9 bases, with 26 bases left in between. The CDR3: CASSPRTIAVWIRQYV. The CDR3 nucleotides read TGTGCCAGCAGTCCGAGAACTATAGCGGTTTGGATTCGGCAGTACGTC.

The genes are TRBV6-1 and TRBJ1-1; possible D gene TRBD1, 5 bases. This CDR3 is built from 13 residues. V was trimmed by 1 base and J by 6 bases, leaving 9 bases between them. Germline V gene data show CDR1 as MNHNS and CDR2 as SASEGT. CDR3 sequence (DNA): TGTGCCAGCAGTGAAGGACAGTTCCCTGAAGCTTTCTTT. Translation gives CASSEGQFPEAFF.

The chain is built from TRBV3-1 (or the pseudogene TRBV3-2) and TRBJ1-2; tentative D call: TRBD1 (5 bases). CDR1 is LGHDT and CDR2 is YNNKEL in the germline V gene (reference sequence). Trimming left V 8 bases short and J 4 bases short, with 14 bases between. The CDR3 runs to 13 residues. CDR3 nucleotides: TGTGCCAGCGGGCCAACAGGACGCTATGGCTACACCTTC. Translated, it gives CASGPTGRYGYTF.

The chain joins TRBV6-4 to TRBJ2-1; 12 nucleotides align to TRBD2. The V gene's germline CDR1 is MRHNA and CDR2 SNTAGT. The CDR3 spans 19 residues. Trimming removed 0 bases from V and 1 base from J; junction bases left unmatched: 7. CDR3 bases: TGTGCCAGCAGTGACTCGGCCCCCACTAGCGGGGGGTCCTACAATGAGCAGTTCTTC. Its translation: CASSDSAPTSGGSYNEQFF.

The rearrangement links TRBV7-6 to TRBJ2-7, with a tentative D call TRBD2 (5 bases). The CDR3 runs 15 residues. Germline CDR1 and CDR2: SGHVS and FNYEAQ. Trimming stripped 2 bases from V and 4 bases from J, with 15 bases between. The CDR3 DNA reads as TGTGCCAGCAGCTTACAGGAGGCCAGGAATTACGAGCAGTACTTC. Translated: CASSLQEARNYEQYF.

The chain uses TRBV10-3 and TRBJ2-6, with TRBD1 identical over 12 bases. Per germline, CDR1 ENHRY and CDR2 SYGVKD. Unmatched junction bases numbered 4, after V lost 8 bases and J lost 2 bases. The CDR3 consists of 16 residues. DNA for the CDR3: TGTGCCATCCCAGGGACAGGGGGCACTGGGGCCAACGTCCTGACTTTC. The encoded protein is CAIPGTGGTGANVLTF.

CDR3 in DNA: TGTGCCAGCAGCCAAGGGGGGACATTCAACACCGGGGAGCTGTTTTTT. Protein: CASSQGGTFNTGELFF. The V and J genes are TRBV14 and TRBJ2-2; D may be TRBD1 (6 bases). The length of the CDR3 is 16 residues. Germline V gene sequence: CDR1 SGHDN, CDR2 FVKESK. Between the trimmed V and J ends, which lost 1 base and 2 bases, there was a span of 11 bases.

Comments on this clone: At one end the junction does not follow the germline gene, possibly because of a read error. Other DNA sequences in this sample translate to the same CDR3. V is TRBV6-5 and J is TRBJ1-2, with TRBD1 matching over 10 bases. The CDR3 runs 16 residues. Germline CDR1 is MNHEY and CDR2 is SVGAGI. CDR3 in DNA: TGTGCCAGCAGCTACTCCAGGACAGGGGGTAACTATGGCTACACCTTC. Its protein is CASSYSRTGGNYGYTF.

The chain is built from TRBV6-1 and TRBJ2-3, with TRBD2 matching over 10 bases. CDR1 and CDR2 from the germline V gene are MNHNS and SASEGT. The trim removed 1 base at V and 6 bases at J, leaving 10 bases unmatched. This CDR3 has 17 residues. The CDR3 here is CASSEEPSGGAEDTQYF. The CDR3 DNA reads TGTGCCAGCAGTGAAGAGCCCAGCGGGGGGGCCGAGGATACGCAGTATTTT.

The rearrangement links TRBV30 to TRBJ1-1; no clear D gene. The V gene lost 4 bases and the J gene lost 0 bases, with 9 bases spanning the gap. Germline lookup yields CDR1 GTSNPN and CDR2 SVGIG (reference sequence). CDR3 length equals 13 residues. DNA of the CDR3: TGTGCCTGGACCCGAGAGATGAACACTGAAGCTTTCTTT. It is translated as CAWTREMNTEAFF.

The V gene is TRBV24-1, the J gene TRBJ2-2, with D perhaps matching TRBD2 (5 bases). Germline CDR1 is KGHDR and CDR2 is SFDVKD. The CDR3 spans 13 residues. The V and J ends lost 7 bases and 1 base respectively, with 6 bases between them. This CDR3 reads CATRRENTGELFF. In nucleotides, the CDR3 is TGTGCCACCAGGAGGGAGAACACCGGGGAGCTGTTTTTT.

The V call is TRBV14, the J call TRBJ1-6; D gene unclear. Trimming left V 1 base short and J 8 bases short, with 12 bases between. Germline values: CDR1 SGHDN, CDR2 FVKESK. This CDR3 is 15 amino acids long. CDR3 amino acids: CASSQGRRMYSPLHF. The CDR3, as DNA: TGTGCCAGCAGCCAAGGGCGGCGGATGTATTCACCCCTCCACTTT.

This chain joins TRBV3-1 (or the pseudogene TRBV3-2) and TRBJ1-2, with D perhaps matching TRBD1 (6 bases). The CDR3 length is 15 residues. V lost 4 bases, J lost 2 bases, and 14 bases lay in between. Germline V gene data show CDR1 as LGHDT and CDR2 as YNNKEL (reference sequence). CDR3 sequence: CASSPRDKLNYGYTF. The CDR3 coding sequence is TGTGCCAGCAGCCCAAGGGACAAGCTAAACTATGGCTACACCTTC.

The chain carries TRBV5-1 and TRBJ2-7, with 14 bases identical to TRBD2. CDR3 length: 15 residues. In germline, CDR1 is SGHRS, CDR2 YFSETQ. The V segment lost 4 bases and the J segment 5 bases; nucleotides outside the gene matches: 5. CDR3 nucleotides: TGCGCCAGCAGCACACCGGGACTAGCGGGGGACGAGCAGTACTTC. This translates into CASSTPGLAGDEQYF.

The chain uses TRBV12-5 and TRBJ2-7; 7 nucleotides match TRBD1. Germline V gene sequence: CDR1 LGHNT, CDR2 FRNRAP. This CDR3 has 13 residues. After removal of 7 bases from V and 2 bases from J, the junction contained 5 bases not matched to a gene. The CDR3 coding sequence is TGTGCTAGTGCCCAAGGGACAGCCTACGAGCAGTACTTC. This encodes CASAQGTAYEQYF.

J is TRBJ1-2 and V is TRBV4-1; 7 bases agree with TRBD1. V was clipped by 4 bases and J by 5 bases; unmatched bases: 10. This CDR3 has 15 amino acids. In germline, CDR1 is MGHRA, CDR2 YSYEKL. As DNA, the CDR3 is TGCGCCAGCAGCCCCGAACCGGGACAGTGGTATGGCTACACCTTC. It translates to CASSPEPGQWYGYTF.

The V call is TRBV6-6, the J call TRBJ1-4; D not resolved. V was cut by 4 bases and J by 3 bases, with 9 bases left in between. The germline V gene has CDR1 MNHNY and CDR2 SVGAGI (reference sequence). The CDR3 runs to 14 residues. The CDR3 here is CASSFSQSNEKLFF. CDR3 nucleotide sequence: TGTGCCAGCAGTTTTTCCCAGTCTAATGAAAAACTGTTTTTT.